What follows is one TCR beta chain and its context. What it recognizes is unknown. Generated by immunoSEQ multiplex PCR, the TCRdb table keeps only in-frame clones and is missing some. The sample holds fewer than 200,000 clones; about 92% are singletons and the top ten take about 9.4%. The entry originates in a study of T cell responses to AZD1222 COVID-19 vaccine. The CDR3 totals 16 residues. The trim removed 5 bases at V and 4 bases at J, leaving 10 bases unmatched. Germline V lookup: CDR1 MNHEY, CDR2 SMNVEV (reference sequence). Study-level points and caveats: No day 14 peak samples; only post-peak repertoires were characterized. Females made up more of the donors, who were largely white British, and clonal diversity may have come out too low.

This chain links TRBV27 with TRBJ2-5, with 10 bases fitting TRBD2. Sequencing used peripheral blood, obtained on day 0 of AZD1222 vaccination. The source is an adult in good health. CDR3: CASSPRIAGGGETQYF. The CDR3 region has the DNA TGTGCCAGCAGTCCCCGAATAGCGGGGGGAGGAGAGACCCAGTACTTC.